The clone carrying this T cell receptor beta chain was seen a handful of times. The target antigen is unknown. These gene names are mouse names. The CDR3 is cut off 4 residues early in the read; its end comes from the germline J gene. The sample originates from a study of CD8+ T cells in alopecia areata. Study as a whole: The authors grafted skin from roughly 6-12-month-old C3H/HeJ donors with spontaneous alopecia onto approximately 6-11-week-old female C3H/HeJ mice.

In germline, CDR1 is SGHDT, CDR2 FRDEAV. The ends were cut back, 4 bases at V and 4 bases at J, with 10 bases in the middle. This CDR3 contains 13 residues. Following RNA extraction, reverse transcription yielded cDNA that acted as the sequencing template. Generated by immunoSEQ multiplex PCR, the TCRdb table keeps only in-frame clones and is missing some. The record shows about 120,000 clones for this sample, with no singletons present. Study-wide findings and caveats: Relative to normal scalp, lesional scalp, especially alopecia totalis/universalis, showed higher clonality.

The sample taken for sequencing was lesional skin. This chain links TRBV14 with TRBJ2-3; D is perhaps TRBD1 (6 bases). This TCR was recovered from a C3H/HeJ mouse with alopecia areata. MHC haplotype: H2-k. CDR3 bases read: TGTGCCAGCAGTCTTACAGGGTCAGAA. Residues: CASSLTGSE. The entire CDR3 protein is CASSLTGSETLYF.